There are many counts of the clone carrying this T cell receptor beta chain. Its target is unknown. Unique molecular identifiers tagged individual cDNA molecules. TCRdb fed the 5' RACE reads into MiXCR, producing one record per CDR3 protein. The sample includes 25,000 to 35,000 distinct CDR3 sequences, 5% to 6.5% of them seen just once. The entry originates in a study of early T cells in non-severe SARS-CoV-2 infection. Study context: With bulk RNA from unsorted whole blood as input, sequencing yielded unpaired chains.

Overall study results and limits: Comparison of clonotypes with VDJdb favored anti-spike CD8 responses while missing private and CD4 specificities.

The V end lost 4 bases, the J end lost 0 bases, and 17 bases lay between the germline ends. Looked up from germline, CDR1 is SGDLS and CDR2 is YYNGEE. This CDR3 comprises 17 residues. This chain uses TRBV9 with TRBJ2-1; tentative D call: TRBD1 (6 bases). The sample was whole blood, taken at baseline. The origin of this receptor is an adult who was a healthcare worker with PCR-confirmed SARS-CoV-2 infection or an uninfected control (not recorded which). CDR3 in DNA: TGTGCCAGCAGCCCCAGATGGGGGCAAAGCTCCTACAATGAGCAGTTCTTC. Translated: CASSPRWGQSSYNEQFF.